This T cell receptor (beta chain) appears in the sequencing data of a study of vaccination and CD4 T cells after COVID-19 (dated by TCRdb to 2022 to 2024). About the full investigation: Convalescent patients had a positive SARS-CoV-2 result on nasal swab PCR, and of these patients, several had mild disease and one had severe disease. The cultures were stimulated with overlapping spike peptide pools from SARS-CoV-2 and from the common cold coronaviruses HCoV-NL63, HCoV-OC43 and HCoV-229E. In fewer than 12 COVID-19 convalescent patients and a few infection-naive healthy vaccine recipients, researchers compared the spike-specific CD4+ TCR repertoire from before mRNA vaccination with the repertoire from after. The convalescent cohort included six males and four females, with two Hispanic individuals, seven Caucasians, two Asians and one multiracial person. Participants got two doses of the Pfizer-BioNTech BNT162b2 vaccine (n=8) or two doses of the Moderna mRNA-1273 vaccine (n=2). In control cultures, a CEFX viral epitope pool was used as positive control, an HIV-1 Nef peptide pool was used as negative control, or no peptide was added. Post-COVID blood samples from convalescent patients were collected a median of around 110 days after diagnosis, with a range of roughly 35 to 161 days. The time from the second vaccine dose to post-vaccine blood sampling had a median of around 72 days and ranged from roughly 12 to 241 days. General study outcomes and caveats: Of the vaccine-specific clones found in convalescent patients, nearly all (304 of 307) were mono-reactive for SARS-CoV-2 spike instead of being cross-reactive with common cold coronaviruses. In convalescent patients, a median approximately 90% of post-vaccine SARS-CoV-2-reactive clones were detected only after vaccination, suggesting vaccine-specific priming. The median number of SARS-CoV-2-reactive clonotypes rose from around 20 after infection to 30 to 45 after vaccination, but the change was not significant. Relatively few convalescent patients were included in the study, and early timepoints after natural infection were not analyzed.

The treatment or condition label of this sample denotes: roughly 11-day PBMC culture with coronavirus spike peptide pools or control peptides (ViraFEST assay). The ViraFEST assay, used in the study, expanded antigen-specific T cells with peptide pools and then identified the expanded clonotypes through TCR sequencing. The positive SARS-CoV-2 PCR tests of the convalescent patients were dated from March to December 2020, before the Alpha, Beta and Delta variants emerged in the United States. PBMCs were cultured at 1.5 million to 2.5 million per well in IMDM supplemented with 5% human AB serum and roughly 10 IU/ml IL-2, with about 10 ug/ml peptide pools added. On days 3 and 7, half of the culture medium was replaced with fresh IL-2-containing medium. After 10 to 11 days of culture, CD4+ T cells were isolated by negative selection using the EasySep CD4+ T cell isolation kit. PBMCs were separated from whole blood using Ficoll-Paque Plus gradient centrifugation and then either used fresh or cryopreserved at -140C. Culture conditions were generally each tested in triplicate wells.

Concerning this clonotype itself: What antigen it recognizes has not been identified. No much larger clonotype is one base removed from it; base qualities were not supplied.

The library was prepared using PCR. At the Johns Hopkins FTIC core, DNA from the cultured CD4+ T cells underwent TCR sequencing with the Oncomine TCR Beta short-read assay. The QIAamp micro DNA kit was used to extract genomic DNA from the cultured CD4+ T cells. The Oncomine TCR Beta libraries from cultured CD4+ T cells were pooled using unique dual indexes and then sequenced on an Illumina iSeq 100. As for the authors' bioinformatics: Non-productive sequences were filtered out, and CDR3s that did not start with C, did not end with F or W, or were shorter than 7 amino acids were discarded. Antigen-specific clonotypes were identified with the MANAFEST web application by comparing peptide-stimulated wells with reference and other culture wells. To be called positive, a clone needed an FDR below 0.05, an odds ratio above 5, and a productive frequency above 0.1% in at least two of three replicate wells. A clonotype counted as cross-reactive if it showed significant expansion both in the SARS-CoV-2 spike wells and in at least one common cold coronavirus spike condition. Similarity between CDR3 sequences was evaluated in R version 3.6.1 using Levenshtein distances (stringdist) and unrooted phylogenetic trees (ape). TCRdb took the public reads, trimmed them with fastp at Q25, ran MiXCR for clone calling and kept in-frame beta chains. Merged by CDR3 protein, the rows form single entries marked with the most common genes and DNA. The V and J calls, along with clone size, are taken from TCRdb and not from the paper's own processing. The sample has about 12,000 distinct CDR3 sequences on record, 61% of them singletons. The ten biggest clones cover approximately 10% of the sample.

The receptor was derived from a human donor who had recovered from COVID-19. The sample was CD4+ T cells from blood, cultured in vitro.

The base sequence is TGTGCTAGTGGTTTGACCCGAGGGGACAATGAGCAGTTCTTC. It is translated as CASGLTRGDNEQFF. Rearrangement joined TRBV12-5 to TRBJ2-1, with the D gene tentatively TRBD1 or TRBD2, based on 5 matching bases in each. The germline V gene sets CDR1 to LGHNT and CDR2 to FRNRAP. The germline ends are 10 bases apart after V is trimmed by 2 bases and J by 5 bases. Measured from the cysteine to the phenylalanine, the CDR3 is 14 residues long. CDR3 DNA only is kept here, 42 bases in frame from base 1.